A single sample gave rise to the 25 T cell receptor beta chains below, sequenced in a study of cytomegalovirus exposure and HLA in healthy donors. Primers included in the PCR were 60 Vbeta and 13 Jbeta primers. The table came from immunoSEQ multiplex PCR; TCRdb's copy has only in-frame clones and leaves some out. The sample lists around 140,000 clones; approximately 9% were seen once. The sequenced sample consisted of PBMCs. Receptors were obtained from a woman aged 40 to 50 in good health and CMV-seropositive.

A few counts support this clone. CDR3 in amino acids: CASSEAAGNQPQHF. The CDR3 nucleotides are TGCGCCAGCAGCGAGGCGGCTGGAAATCAGCCCCAGCATTTT. This sequence joins TRBV4-3 and TRBJ1-5; D is undetermined. Trimming took 5 bases from V and 4 from J, leaving 12 bases between them. The CDR3 extends over 14 amino acids. From germline, CDR1 is LGHNA and CDR2 YSLEER.

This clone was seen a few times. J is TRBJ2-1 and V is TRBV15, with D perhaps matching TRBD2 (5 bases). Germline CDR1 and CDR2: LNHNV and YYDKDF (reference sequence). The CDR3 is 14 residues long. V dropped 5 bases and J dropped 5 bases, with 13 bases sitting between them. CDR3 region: CATSYEGSHNEQFF. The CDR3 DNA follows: TGTGCCACCAGCTACGAGGGAAGCCACAATGAGCAGTTCTTC.

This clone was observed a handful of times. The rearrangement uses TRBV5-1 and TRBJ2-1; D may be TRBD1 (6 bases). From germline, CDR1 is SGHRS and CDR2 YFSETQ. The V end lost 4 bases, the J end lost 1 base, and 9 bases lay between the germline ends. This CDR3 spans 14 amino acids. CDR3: CASSVRGSYNEQFF. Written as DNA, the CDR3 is TGCGCCAGCAGCGTGAGGGGGTCCTACAATGAGCAGTTCTTC.

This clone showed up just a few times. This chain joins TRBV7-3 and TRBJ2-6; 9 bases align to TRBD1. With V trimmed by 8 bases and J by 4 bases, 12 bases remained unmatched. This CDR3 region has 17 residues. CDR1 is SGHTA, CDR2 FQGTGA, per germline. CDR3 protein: CASARDRVTRGANVLTF. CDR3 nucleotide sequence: TGTGCCAGCGCCCGGGACAGGGTTACTAGGGGGGCCAACGTCCTGACTTTC.

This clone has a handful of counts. CDR3 amino acids: CASSGTSGGYEQYF. The DNA of the CDR3 is TGTGCCAGCAGCGGGACTAGCGGGGGTTACGAGCAGTACTTC. The V call is TRBV27, the J call TRBJ2-7; 14 bases match TRBD2. The CDR3 runs 14 residues. The V gene end was trimmed by 6 bases and the J gene end by 4 bases; junction bases not matched to a gene: 2. Germline values: CDR1 MNHEY, CDR2 SMNVEV (reference sequence).

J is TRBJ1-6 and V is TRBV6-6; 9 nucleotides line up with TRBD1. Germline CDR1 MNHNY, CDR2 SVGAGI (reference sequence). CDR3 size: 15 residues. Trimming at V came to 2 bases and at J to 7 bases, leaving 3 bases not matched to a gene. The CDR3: CASSYLGQGNSPLHF. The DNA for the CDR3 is TGTGCCAGCAGTTACCTGGGACAGGGAAATTCACCCCTCCACTTT.

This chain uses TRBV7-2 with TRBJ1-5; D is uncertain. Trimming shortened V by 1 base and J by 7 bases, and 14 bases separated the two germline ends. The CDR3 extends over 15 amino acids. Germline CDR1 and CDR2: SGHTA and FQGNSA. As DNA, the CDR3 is TGTGCCAGCAGCTTAGAGATGTCGAGGGCCCAGCCCCAGCATTTT. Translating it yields CASSLEMSRAQPQHF.

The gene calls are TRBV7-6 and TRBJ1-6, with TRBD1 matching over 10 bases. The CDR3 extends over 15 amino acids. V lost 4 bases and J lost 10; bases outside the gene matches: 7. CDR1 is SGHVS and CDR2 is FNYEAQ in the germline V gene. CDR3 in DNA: TGTGCCAGCAGCTCCGGGACAGGGGCTTCATCACCCCTCCACTTT. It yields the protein CASSSGTGASSPLHF.

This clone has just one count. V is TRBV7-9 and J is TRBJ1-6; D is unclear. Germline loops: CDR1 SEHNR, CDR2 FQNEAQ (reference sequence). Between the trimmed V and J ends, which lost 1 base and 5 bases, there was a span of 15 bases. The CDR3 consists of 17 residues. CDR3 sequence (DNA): TGTGCCAGCAGCTTAGACGGCCCGGGTCAGAATAATTCACCCCTCCACTTT. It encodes CASSLDGPGQNNSPLHF.

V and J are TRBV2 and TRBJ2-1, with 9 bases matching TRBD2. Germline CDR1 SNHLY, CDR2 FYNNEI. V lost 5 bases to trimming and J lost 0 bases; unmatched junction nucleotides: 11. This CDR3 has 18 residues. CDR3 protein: CASSTPGSGGGSYNEQFF. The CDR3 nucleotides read TGTGCCAGCAGTACCCCGGGTAGCGGGGGAGGCTCCTACAATGAGCAGTTCTTC.

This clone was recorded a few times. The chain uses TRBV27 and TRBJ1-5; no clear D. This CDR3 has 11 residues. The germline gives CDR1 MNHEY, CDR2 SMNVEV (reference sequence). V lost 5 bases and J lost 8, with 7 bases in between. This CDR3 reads CASSPPEPQHF. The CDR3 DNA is TGTGCCAGCAGTCCTCCGGAGCCCCAGCATTTT.

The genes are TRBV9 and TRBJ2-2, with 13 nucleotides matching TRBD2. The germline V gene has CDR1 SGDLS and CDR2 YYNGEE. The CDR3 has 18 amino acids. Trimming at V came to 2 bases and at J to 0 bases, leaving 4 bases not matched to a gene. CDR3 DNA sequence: TGTGCCAGCAGCGTGGTACTAGCGGGGGGGCCGAACACCGGGGAGCTGTTTTTT. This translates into CASSVVLAGGPNTGELFF.

The CDR3 loop is CASSLLAGQGALRTQYF. CDR3 DNA sequence: TGTGCCAGCAGTTTACTGGCCGGACAGGGGGCTCTGCGGACCCAGTACTTC. The chain combines TRBV27 with TRBJ2-5; 11 bases agree with TRBD1. This CDR3 spans 17 amino acids. Germline trimming cut 2 bases from V and 7 bases from J; bases unmatched to any gene: 12. Germline assignment: CDR1 MNHEY and CDR2 SMNVEV (reference sequence).

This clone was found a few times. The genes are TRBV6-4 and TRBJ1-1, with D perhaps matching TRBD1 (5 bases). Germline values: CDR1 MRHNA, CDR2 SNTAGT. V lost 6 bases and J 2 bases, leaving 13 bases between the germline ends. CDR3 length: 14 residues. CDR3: CASRTDRFNTEAFF. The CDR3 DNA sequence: TGTGCCAGCAGGACAGACAGATTTAACACTGAAGCTTTCTTT.

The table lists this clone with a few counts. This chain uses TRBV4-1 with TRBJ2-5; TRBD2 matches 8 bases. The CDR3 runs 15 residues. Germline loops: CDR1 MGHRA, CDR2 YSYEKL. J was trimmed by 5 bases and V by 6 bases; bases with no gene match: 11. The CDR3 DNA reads TGCGCCAGCAGTCCCAACGGGGGGGGCGGGGAGACCCAGTACTTC. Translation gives CASSPNGGGGETQYF.

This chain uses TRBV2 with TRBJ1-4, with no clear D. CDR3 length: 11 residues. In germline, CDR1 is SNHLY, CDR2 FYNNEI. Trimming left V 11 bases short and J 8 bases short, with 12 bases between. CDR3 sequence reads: CASGEVEKLFF. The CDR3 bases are TGTGCCTCGGGAGAGGTGGAAAAACTGTTTTTT.

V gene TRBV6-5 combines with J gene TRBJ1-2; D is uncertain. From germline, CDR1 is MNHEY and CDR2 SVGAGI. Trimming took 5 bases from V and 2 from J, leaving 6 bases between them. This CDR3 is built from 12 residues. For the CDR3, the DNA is TGTGCCAGCAGTCCACGGAACTATGGCTACACCTTC. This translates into CASSPRNYGYTF.

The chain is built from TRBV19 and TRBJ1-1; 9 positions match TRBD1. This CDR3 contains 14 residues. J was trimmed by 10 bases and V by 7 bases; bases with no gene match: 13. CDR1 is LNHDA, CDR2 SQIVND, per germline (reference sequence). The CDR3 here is CASTLDRGSLGAFF. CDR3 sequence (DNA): TGTGCCAGTACCCTCGACAGGGGGTCCTTAGGAGCTTTCTTT.

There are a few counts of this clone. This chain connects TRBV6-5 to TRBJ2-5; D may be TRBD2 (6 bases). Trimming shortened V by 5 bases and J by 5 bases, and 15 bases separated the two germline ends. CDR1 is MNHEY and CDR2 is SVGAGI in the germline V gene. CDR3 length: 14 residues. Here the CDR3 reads CASSEGTSYETQYF. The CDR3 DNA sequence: TGTGCCAGCAGTGAAGGGACTTCCTACGAGACCCAGTACTTC.

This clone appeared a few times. The CDR3 DNA reads TGTGCCAGCAGCGCCCAGGACAGGGGCACAGATACGCAGTATTTT. Its protein is CASSAQDRGTDTQYF. The chain couples TRBV5-4 to TRBJ2-3; 8 nucleotides match TRBD1. Germline CDR1 and CDR2: SGHNT and YYREEE (reference sequence). The CDR3 loop spans 15 amino acids. With 4 bases clipped from V and 1 base from J, the junction kept 5 bases outside the gene matches.

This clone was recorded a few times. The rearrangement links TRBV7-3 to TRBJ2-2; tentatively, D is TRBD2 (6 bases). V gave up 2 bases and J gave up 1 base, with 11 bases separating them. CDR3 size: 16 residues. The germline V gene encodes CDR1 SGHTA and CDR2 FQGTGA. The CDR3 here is CASSLGGAVNTGELFF. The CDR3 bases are TGTGCCAGCAGCTTAGGCGGGGCTGTGAACACCGGGGAGCTGTTTTTT.

The CDR3: CASSALAVMVNEQFF. CDR3 in DNA: TGTGCCAGTAGTGCACTAGCGGTCATGGTCAATGAGCAGTTCTTC. V and J are TRBV19 and TRBJ2-1, with 8 nucleotides matching TRBD2. V dropped 5 bases and J dropped 6; count of bases not matched to a gene: 9. Germline assignment: CDR1 LNHDA and CDR2 SQIVND (reference sequence). The CDR3 runs 15 residues.

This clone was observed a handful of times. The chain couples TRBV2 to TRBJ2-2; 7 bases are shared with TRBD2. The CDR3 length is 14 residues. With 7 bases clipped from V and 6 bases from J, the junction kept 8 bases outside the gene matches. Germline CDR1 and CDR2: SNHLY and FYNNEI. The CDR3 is CASIREEWAGELFF. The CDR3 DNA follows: TGTGCCAGCATACGGGAGGAATGGGCCGGGGAGCTGTTTTTT.

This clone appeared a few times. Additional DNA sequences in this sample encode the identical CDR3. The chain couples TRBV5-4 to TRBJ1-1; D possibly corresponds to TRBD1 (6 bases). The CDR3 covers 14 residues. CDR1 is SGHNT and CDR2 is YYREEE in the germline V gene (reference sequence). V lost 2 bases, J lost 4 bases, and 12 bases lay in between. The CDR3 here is CASSFGQRLTEAFF. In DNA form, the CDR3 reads TGTGCCAGCAGCTTTGGACAGCGGCTCACTGAAGCTTTCTTT.

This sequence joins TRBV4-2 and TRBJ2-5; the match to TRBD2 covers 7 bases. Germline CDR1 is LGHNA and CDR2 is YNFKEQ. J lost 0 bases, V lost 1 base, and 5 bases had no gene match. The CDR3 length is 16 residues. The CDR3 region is CASSQGLAENQETQYF. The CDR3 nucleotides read TGTGCCAGCAGCCAAGGCCTAGCGGAAAACCAAGAGACCCAGTACTTC.